This entry lists 28 T cell receptor beta chains sequenced from one sample in a study of T cells in localized non-small cell lung cancer. The data were produced by immunoSEQ multiplex PCR, yet TCRdb's version contains in-frame clones alone and is incomplete. The profile shows about 54,000 clones, roughly four fifths of them singletons. The sample in question was peripheral blood, obtained before any cancer treatment. The receptors shown here come from a female donor of 60 years or more with stage II squamous cell lung carcinoma.

This clone appeared a few times. J is TRBJ1-1 and V is TRBV5-6; weak D call: TRBD1 (5 bases). From germline, CDR1 is SGHDT and CDR2 YYEEEE. The CDR3 is 12 residues long. V lost 1 base to trimming and J lost 8 bases, with 9 bases between them. CDR3 protein: CASSLSGAEAFF. Written as DNA, the CDR3 is TGTGCCAGCAGCTTGTCCGGGGCCGAAGCTTTCTTT.

The rearrangement joins TRBV15 to TRBJ1-5; perhaps TRBD1 as D (5 bases). The CDR3 length is 19 residues. Deletions cut 0 bases from V and 0 bases from J, with 18 bases between. The germline CDR1 and CDR2 sequences are LNHNV and YYDKDF (reference sequence). CDR3 region: CATSREFARDLGSNQPQHF. CDR3 sequence (DNA): TGTGCCACCAGCAGAGAGTTCGCCAGGGATTTAGGTAGCAATCAGCCCCAGCATTTT.

The DNA for the CDR3 is TGTGCCAGCAGCTTAAGGCCAAACACTGAAGCTTTCTTT. Residues: CASSLRPNTEAFF. The rearrangement links TRBV11-2 to TRBJ1-1; D is uncertain. V shed 2 bases and J shed 2 bases, with 6 bases lying between them. CDR3 length: 13 residues. The germline V gene has CDR1 SGHAT and CDR2 FQNNGV.

The chain carries TRBV7-2 and TRBJ2-1; 15 nucleotides agree with TRBD2. V was pared by 10 bases and J by 0 bases, with 10 bases of the junction left unmatched. CDR3 size: 18 residues. The germline gives CDR1 SGHTA, CDR2 FQGNSA. CDR3 nucleotide sequence: TGTGCCAACGTCCCGGGACTAGCGGGGGGCAGCTCCTACAATGAGCAGTTCTTC. This gives the protein CANVPGLAGGSSYNEQFF.

The V gene is TRBV9, the J gene TRBJ1-4; 9 bases map to TRBD1. The CDR3 extends over 15 amino acids. CDR1 is SGDLS, CDR2 YYNGEE, per germline. The J segment lost 8 bases and the V segment lost 2 bases, leaving 7 bases of the junction unmatched. CDR3 bases: TGTGCCAGCAGCGTGACGGGACAGGGTGGGGAAAAACTGTTTTTT. Translated, it gives CASSVTGQGGEKLFF.

J is TRBJ1-1 and V is TRBV10-3; the D gene is possibly TRBD1 (6 bases). V lost 2 bases to trimming and J lost 4 bases, with 11 bases between them. Germline CDR1 ENHRY, CDR2 SYGVKD. This CDR3 contains 14 residues. The CDR3 DNA follows: TGTGCCATCAGTGAGCGAGGGGGGGGCACTGAAGCTTTCTTT. Amino acids: CAISERGGGTEAFF.

This sequence joins TRBV2 and TRBJ1-1; TRBD1 aligns across 7 bases. The V gene end was trimmed by 10 bases and the J gene end by 1 base; junction bases not matched to a gene: 9. The CDR3 runs to 14 residues. Germline V gene lookup returns CDR1 SNHLY and CDR2 FYNNEI. The CDR3 here is CANSPGTANTEAFF. CDR3 DNA sequence: TGTGCCAACTCGCCCGGGACAGCGAACACTGAAGCTTTCTTT.

The gene calls are TRBV18 and TRBJ1-5; D unclear. The CDR3 covers 13 residues. V lost 4 bases and J 5 bases, leaving 9 bases between the germline ends. CDR1 is KGHSH, CDR2 LQKENI, per germline. The CDR3 region is CASSLKPDQPQHF. The CDR3 DNA sequence: TGTGCCAGCTCACTCAAACCAGATCAGCCCCAGCATTTT. The full variable domain, in which reference TRBV18 and TRBJ1-5 provide the parts outside the CDR3, is NAGVMQNPRHLVRRRGQEARLRCSPMKGHSHVYWYRQLPEEGLKFMVYLQKENIIDESGMPKERFSAEFPKEGPSILRIQQVVRGDSAAYFCASSLKPDQPQHFGDGTRLSIL.

This sequence joins TRBV4-1 and TRBJ1-5; D uncertain. Trimming removed 7 bases from V and 0 bases from J, with 16 bases in between. CDR3 length: 16 amino acids. Germline loops: CDR1 MGHRA, CDR2 YSYEKL. The CDR3 reads CASNPGRAYSNQPQHF. DNA of the CDR3: TGCGCCAGCAACCCTGGACGTGCCTATAGCAATCAGCCCCAGCATTTT.

V and J are TRBV27 and TRBJ1-2; D is unclear. The CDR3 runs to 16 residues. The V and J ends lost 6 bases and 1 base respectively, with 18 bases between them. In germline, CDR1 is MNHEY, CDR2 SMNVEV (reference sequence). CDR3 sequence reads: CASSPDRLAFNYGYTF. CDR3 in DNA: TGTGCCAGCAGCCCTGACCGATTGGCCTTTAACTATGGCTACACCTTC.

This clone was detected once. V usage is TRBV5-1 and J usage is TRBJ1-5; the match to TRBD1 covers 7 bases. Germline trimming cut 3 bases from V and 7 bases from J; bases unmatched to any gene: 10. The CDR3 loop spans 15 amino acids. Germline V gene data show CDR1 as SGHRS and CDR2 as YFSETQ. The CDR3 DNA sequence: TGCGCCAGCAGCTCTTCTCCTCCAGGGGGACAGCCCCAGCATTTT. As protein: CASSSSPPGGQPQHF.

The chain is built from TRBV10-1 and TRBJ2-1; TRBD2 agrees at 10 bases. Germline values: CDR1 WNHNN, CDR2 SYGVQD (reference sequence). J lost 7 bases, V lost 3 bases, and 6 bases had no gene match. The CDR3 extends over 15 amino acids. The chain's CDR3 is CASSDGGSGGNEQFF. CDR3 DNA: TGCGCCAGCAGTGATGGGGGTAGCGGGGGGAATGAGCAGTTCTTC.

The chain joins TRBV7-2 to TRBJ1-2; D remains ambiguous. Trimming took off 5 bases at V and 4 bases at J, with 17 bases between the two ends. CDR1 SGHTA and CDR2 FQGNSA come from the germline V gene. The CDR3 is made up of 15 amino acids. CDR3 in DNA: TGTGCCAGCAGCCCGCTTAGCACAGAATTCTATGGCTACACCTTC. Amino acids: CASSPLSTEFYGYTF.

The genes are TRBV7-9 and TRBJ2-7, with D unclear. This CDR3 is 12 amino acids long. Germline lookup yields CDR1 SEHNR and CDR2 FQNEAQ (reference sequence). V shed 5 bases and J shed 9 bases, with 14 bases lying between them. The CDR3, as DNA: TGTGCCAGCAGCGCCGGGCAGTACCCGCAGTACTTC. Encoded protein: CASSAGQYPQYF.

This chain joins TRBV30 and TRBJ1-3; no definite D call. V lost 8 bases to trimming and J lost 0 bases, with 8 bases between them. The CDR3 extends over 12 amino acids. From germline, CDR1 is GTSNPN and CDR2 SVGIG (reference sequence). The CDR3 region has the DNA TGTGCCCTCGGGCCCTCTGGAAACACCATATATTTT. It specifies CALGPSGNTIYF.

The chain has TRBV4-2 and TRBJ2-3; 8 positions match TRBD2. Germline V gene data show CDR1 as LGHNA and CDR2 as YNFKEQ. Losses at the gene ends were 0 bases for V and 7 bases for J; bases not matched to a gene: 18. The CDR3 runs 19 residues. As DNA, the CDR3 is TGTGCCAGCAGCCAAGAACAGTTAGCGGGGATCTCCGCCCCTTATACGCAGTATTTT. It codes for CASSQEQLAGISAPYTQYF.

CDR3: CASSPLLTGRGNTIYF. The CDR3 DNA follows: TGTGCCAGCAGCCCCCTCTTGACAGGACGGGGAAACACCATATATTTT. This chain connects TRBV7-9 to TRBJ1-3, with D tentatively TRBD1 (6 bases). V was trimmed by 5 bases and J by 4 bases, leaving 18 bases between them. The CDR3 extends over 16 amino acids. Germline CDR1 and CDR2: SEHNR and FQNEAQ (reference sequence).

The rearrangement uses TRBV5-1 and TRBJ1-6; TRBD1 agrees at 7 bases. Trimming removed 3 bases from V and 10 bases from J; junction bases left unmatched: 19. The CDR3 is 18 residues long. Germline CDR1 is SGHRS and CDR2 is YFSETQ. This CDR3 is CASSSTGQMGGGSSPLHF. The CDR3 DNA reads TGCGCCAGCAGCTCCACGGGACAGATGGGTGGCGGATCCTCACCCCTCCACTTT.

V is TRBV4-1 and J is TRBJ1-6; 12 bases are a match to TRBD1. This CDR3 contains 17 residues. The germline V gene has CDR1 MGHRA and CDR2 YSYEKL. After removal of 0 bases from V and 7 bases from J, the junction contained 4 bases not matched to a gene. The CDR3: CASSQEGQGAQNSPLHF. CDR3 nucleotides: TGCGCCAGCAGCCAAGAGGGACAGGGGGCGCAAAATTCACCCCTCCACTTT.

This rearrangement joins TRBV4-1 to TRBJ1-1, with D perhaps TRBD1 (6 bases). V lost 4 bases and J lost 0, with 12 bases in between. The CDR3 totals 15 residues. Germline assignment: CDR1 MGHRA and CDR2 YSYEKL. DNA of the CDR3: TGCGCCAGCAGCCTCCTTCAGGGGATGAACACTGAAGCTTTCTTT. This sequence encodes CASSLLQGMNTEAFF.

The chain has TRBV11-2 and TRBJ1-4, with D possibly TRBD1 on 5 matching bases. The ends were cut back, 2 bases at V and 4 bases at J, with 17 bases in the middle. The V gene's germline CDR1 is SGHAT and CDR2 FQNNGV. The CDR3 totals 17 residues. CDR3 sequence reads: CASSLLGRGRGNEKLFF. The CDR3, as DNA: TGTGCCAGCAGCTTACTAGGTCGGGGAAGGGGTAATGAAAAACTGTTTTTT.

The chain recombines TRBV1 with TRBJ1-2; the D call of TRBD1 is as the table states it, not checked on the DNA. TRBV1 is a pseudogene. The CDR3 spans 15 residues. The CDR3 DNA is TGCACCAGCAGCTCTAAAGGACAGGGGAACTATGGCTACACCTTC. This encodes CTSSSKGQGNYGYTF.

The chain carries TRBV6-6 and TRBJ2-7, with D hard to call. The CDR3 spans 12 residues. Trimming left V 10 bases short and J 2 bases short, with 12 bases between. Germline CDR1 reads MNHNY; CDR2 reads SVGAGI (reference sequence). The CDR3 loop is CATSPGAYEQYF. The CDR3 coding sequence is TGTGCCACCTCCCCTGGCGCCTACGAGCAGTACTTC.

The J gene is TRBJ1-2, the V gene TRBV30; D gene ambiguous. The V end lost 0 bases, the J end lost 8 bases, and 16 bases lay between the germline ends. Germline CDR1 reads GTSNPN; CDR2 reads SVGIG (reference sequence). The CDR3 sequence is 14 residues long. The CDR3 nucleotides are TGTGCCTGGAGTGTACATCTCGGGAGTGGAGGCTACACCTTC. This sequence encodes CAWSVHLGSGGYTF.

The chain is built from TRBV7-9 and TRBJ1-3; a weak D match, TRBD1 (5 bases). The CDR3 is 16 residues long. Germline loops: CDR1 SEHNR, CDR2 FQNEAQ (reference sequence). V gave up 2 bases and J gave up 2 bases, with 13 bases separating them. CDR3 residues: CASSLPGRAPGNTIYF. CDR3 DNA: TGTGCCAGCAGCTTACCGGGCAGGGCGCCTGGAAACACCATATATTTT.

The chain uses TRBV2 and TRBJ1-2; D is perhaps TRBD1 (5 bases). V lost 5 bases, J lost 6 bases, and 13 bases lay in between. Looked up from germline, CDR1 is SNHLY and CDR2 is FYNNEI. CDR3 length: 13 amino acids. The CDR3, as DNA: TGTGCCAGCAGTCGGGATATGACAGATGGCTACACCTTC. Translation gives CASSRDMTDGYTF.

The genes are TRBV9 and TRBJ1-4; D is unclear. Trimming shortened V by 1 base and J by 5 bases, and 6 bases separated the two germline ends. This CDR3 spans 13 amino acids. Germline lookup yields CDR1 SGDLS and CDR2 YYNGEE. The CDR3 here is CASSVLPNEKLFF. CDR3 nucleotides: TGTGCCAGCAGCGTACTCCCCAATGAAAAACTGTTTTTT.

This clone showed up just a few times. The chain uses TRBV7-6 and TRBJ2-5, with a possible D match to TRBD1 (5 bases). CDR1 SGHVS and CDR2 FNYEAQ come from the germline V gene. The CDR3 has 17 amino acids. V lost 1 base, J lost 2 bases, and 17 bases lay in between. Written as DNA, the CDR3 is TGTGCCAGCAGCTTAGGGGCAGGGATAAATGGTCAAGAGACCCAGTACTTC. Protein: CASSLGAGINGQETQYF.